These T cell receptor beta chains were read from a single sample in a study of T cell responses to AZD1222 COVID-19 vaccine. Sequencing used immunoSEQ multiplex PCR; TCRdb keeps in-frame clones, though not all of them. This table holds 150,000 or so clones, 93% found once. The starting material was peripheral blood, obtained on day 0 of MenACWY control vaccination. The receptors originated from an adult in good health. CDR3s include the opening cysteine and the closing phenylalanine or tryptophan. Fields, in order: J gene, V gene, clone size, D gene, CDR3 length, CDR3 DNA, CDR3 protein. A D gene is named only where the DNA matches it firmly. Clone size is shown for a subset of rows, as once, few, many or a class of expanded clone.

j_gene: TRBJ1-2; v_gene: TRBV7-2; abundance: -; d_gene: TRBD1; len: 16; CDR3nt: TGTGCCAGCAGCTTAGACGGGACAGCCCGTAACTATGGCTACACCTTC; CDR3aa: CASSLDGTARNYGYTF
j_gene: TRBJ2-7; v_gene: TRBV5-1; abundance: -; d_gene: -; len: 16; CDR3nt: TGCGCCAGCAGCCCCACAGGGACTGGCTCCTCCTACGAGCAGTACTTC; CDR3aa: CASSPTGTGSSYEQYF
j_gene: TRBJ2-2; v_gene: TRBV10-2; abundance: -; d_gene: -; len: 16; CDR3nt: TGCGCCAGCACTGTATTAGTAGGGATGAACACCGGGGAGCTGTTTTTT; CDR3aa: CASTVLVGMNTGELFF
j_gene: TRBJ2-2; v_gene: TRBV13; abundance: -; d_gene: -; len: 15; CDR3nt: TGTGCCAGCAGCTTATCCTACCCAGAGACCGGGGAGCTGTTTTTT; CDR3aa: CASSLSYPETGELFF
j_gene: TRBJ1-2; v_gene: TRBV6-5; abundance: -; d_gene: -; len: 16; CDR3nt: TGTGCCAGCAGTTACTCGACCTTGGCACCGCTCTATGGCTACACCTTC; CDR3aa: CASSYSTLAPLYGYTF
j_gene: TRBJ1-5; v_gene: TRBV27; abundance: -; d_gene: -; len: 16; CDR3nt: TGTGCCAGCAGTTTGTCCGGGGCCCATAGCAATCAGCCCCAGCATTTT; CDR3aa: CASSLSGAHSNQPQHF
j_gene: TRBJ2-1; v_gene: TRBV15; abundance: -; d_gene: -; len: 12; CDR3nt: TGTGCCACCAGCAGAGATGGCGCTGAGCAGTTCTTC; CDR3aa: CATSRDGAEQFF
j_gene: TRBJ2-1; v_gene: TRBV12-3/TRBV12-4; abundance: -; d_gene: -; len: 13; CDR3nt: TGTGCCAGCAGTTCCCCGGGGTGGCGTGAGCAGTTCTTC; CDR3aa: CASSSPGWREQFF
j_gene: TRBJ1-1; v_gene: TRBV28; abundance: -; d_gene: TRBD1; len: 14; CDR3nt: TGTGCCAGCAGTTTCTACAGGGGGCACACTGAAGCTTTCTTT; CDR3aa: CASSFYRGHTEAFF
j_gene: TRBJ1-1; v_gene: TRBV6-8; abundance: few; d_gene: TRBD1; len: 15; CDR3nt: TGTGCCAGCACGGGACAGGGGACCCGGAAGACTGAAGCTTTCTTT; CDR3aa: CASTGQGTRKTEAFF
j_gene: TRBJ1-4; v_gene: TRBV6-2/TRBV6-3; abundance: -; d_gene: -; len: 17; CDR3nt: TGTGCCAGCAGTCTTCCCGGCGGGTCGCCCCGAACCGAAAAACTGTTTTTT; CDR3aa: CASSLPGGSPRTEKLFF
j_gene: TRBJ2-7; v_gene: TRBV7-2; abundance: -; d_gene: -; len: 14; CDR3nt: TGTGCCAGCAGCTTAGGGAGGGGCTCGGACGAGCAGTACTTC; CDR3aa: CASSLGRGSDEQYF
j_gene: TRBJ2-5; v_gene: TRBV4-1; abundance: -; d_gene: TRBD1; len: 16; CDR3nt: TGCGCCAGCAGCCAATTAATGGGACAGAAACAAGAGACCCAGTACTTC; CDR3aa: CASSQLMGQKQETQYF
j_gene: TRBJ2-2; v_gene: TRBV6-4; abundance: -; d_gene: -; len: 14; CDR3nt: TGTGCCAGCAGTGGAAGCGCGAACACCGGGGAGCTGTTTTTT; CDR3aa: CASSGSANTGELFF
j_gene: TRBJ2-7; v_gene: TRBV12-3/TRBV12-4; abundance: -; d_gene: -; len: 13; CDR3nt: TGTGCCAGCAGTTTAACAGGGAAGGTCGAGCAGTACTTC; CDR3aa: CASSLTGKVEQYF
j_gene: TRBJ2-7; v_gene: TRBV7-8; abundance: -; d_gene: TRBD1; len: 15; CDR3nt: TGTGCCAGCAGATCCCGACAGGGCCAGGGCTACGAGCAGTACTTC; CDR3aa: CASRSRQGQGYEQYF
j_gene: TRBJ1-3; v_gene: TRBV2; abundance: -; d_gene: -; len: 15; CDR3nt: TGTGCCAGCAGGGACGGACGGAGCTCTGGAAACACCATATATTTT; CDR3aa: CASRDGRSSGNTIYF